This paragraph reports one T cell receptor beta chain. This clone was detected only a few times. The specificity of this receptor is unknown. No base qualities exist here, and no much larger clone lies one base off it. The time point label of this sample denotes: 24 weeks on oral tofacitinib. Read against the paper, the sample's treatment or condition label means: oral pan-JAK inhibitor, 5-10 mg twice daily. Lesional scalp punch biopsies and peripheral blood were collected from alopecia areata patients. PBMCs were isolated by density centrifugation and stained for CD3, CD4 and CD8, after which CD4+ and CD8+ T cells were sorted on a FACSAria. The library relied on the immunoSEQ multiplex PCR assay. To provide template for TCR sequencing, every sample had RNA extracted and reverse transcribed into cDNA. SuperScript III was used for first-strand cDNA synthesis, primed with a 2:1 mix of oligo-dT and random hexamers. A synthetic immune receptor repertoire was used to assess amplification bias, and residual bias was removed computationally. The study's processing was this. Raw reads were preprocessed to remove errors, and CDR3 was defined according to IMGT conventions as the region from the conserved cysteine to phenylalanine. Clonality was computed as 1 minus the Shannon entropy, with the entropy normalized by log2 of the number of productive unique TCRs. Scalp TCRbeta sequences were cross-referenced with sorted blood CD4 and CD8 repertoires so that the CD4 or CD8 identity of scalp clones could be inferred. The immuneACCESS repertoire file appears here via TCRdb, limited to in-frame rearrangements. These files lack a portion of the clones; in checked studies, under half of the deficit traces to unresolved V genes, and the cause of the others is not known. V and J calls and clone size are as listed in that table; D and trimming were resolved from the DNA. The sample records 150,000 to 200,000 clones, 60% of which are singletons. The ten largest clones take up approximately 0.97% of the sample.

This record belongs to a study of CD8+ T cells in alopecia areata (dated by TCRdb to 2017 to 2018). In the study overall: The treated patients took part in an open-label pilot trial in which moderate-to-severe alopecia areata was treated with oral tofacitinib at 5 to 10 mg twice daily. Patients received tofacitinib for 6 to 18 months and were then followed off drug for 6 months to check for delayed response and recurrence. The SALT score, which quantifies the percentage of affected scalp surface area, was used to measure disease severity in treated patients. In both human patients and the C3H/HeJ mouse model, the study applied high-throughput TCRbeta sequencing to look at T cell clonal expansion in alopecia areata. Human TCRbeta sequencing covered scalp tissue and sorted CD4+ and CD8+ peripheral blood T cells from patchy and totalis/universalis alopecia areata patients and healthy controls. Biopsies were taken from tofacitinib-treated patients at baseline and at 4 and 24 weeks of treatment, and a later scalp biopsy was taken in several of the tofacitinib-treated patients. Scalp clonality was compared among normal scalp (n=4), patchy alopecia areata scalp (n=8), and alopecia totalis/universalis scalp (n=8). The RNA source kit depended on sample type: the PAXgene miRNA kit for fixed scalp, the miRNeasy kit for PBMCs, and the RNeasy kit for mouse skin. immunoSEQ multiplex PCR using 35 Vbeta forward primers and 13 Jbeta reverse primers was used to amplify TCRbeta CDR3 regions.

The CDR3 starts with the cysteine, ends with the phenylalanine, and has 13 residues. Only the CDR3 portion is preserved as DNA: 39 bases, with reading frame beginning at the first base. The CDR1 and CDR2 encoded by the germline V gene are SQVTM and ANQGSEA. V is pruned by 4 bases and J by 5 bases, leaving 4 bases of the junction without a gene match. General findings and caveats noted by the study authors: Lesional scalp, especially in alopecia totalis/universalis, showed higher clonality and more expanded CD8+ clones than normal scalp, suggesting antigenic drive. Because the treated cohort was small and included a single nonresponder, larger studies are needed to assess links between baseline CD8+ expansion and response. During tofacitinib treatment, many expanded lesional clones stuck around in both scalp and blood, and this persistence may partly explain why relapse happens after treatment is stopped. TCR sequences shared between patients were less clear than in mice, possibly partly because of HLA diversity in the patient population. Tofacitinib significantly decreased scalp clonality and the number of expanded CD8+ clones among the top 100 scalp clones. Scalp TCR repertoire analysis is complicated because resident alphabeta T cells in normal human skin are also sequenced, whereas mouse skin is dominated by gammadelta T cells.

This receptor chain uses TRBV29-1 and TRBJ1-5; TRBD1 aligns with 8 central bases. The sample consisted of CD4+ T cells sorted from blood, taken at week 24, from a patient treated with tofacitinib. The sequence derives from a human donor with alopecia areata. The DNA sequence is given as TGCAGCGTTGGGGACAGGCAGCATCAGCCCCAGCATTTT. The resulting protein is CSVGDRQHQPQHF.